These 24 T cell receptor beta chains were all obtained from the same sample, sequenced in a study of blood T cells in healthy people across ages (dated by TCRdb to about 2015). The library was built by means of 5' RACE. The sequencer was an Illumina HiSeq 2500. A second PCR of roughly 6 to 11 cycles was run with a J-beta primer mix and a sample-barcoded 5' primer. TCRdb trimmed public reads at Q25 via fastp, called clones via MiXCR and kept in-frame beta chains. Under each unique CDR3 protein, matching rows form one entry showing the most common genes and DNA. The sample table records 1.5 million to 2 million distinct CDR3 sequences; roughly 50% of these occur just once. Less than 2.5% of the sample is held by the ten biggest clonotypes. The sample comprised blood. The receptors come from a woman aged 40-49 years in good health.

The genes are TRBV6-2 or TRBV6-3 and TRBJ2-4; 9 nucleotides match TRBD1. The V gene's germline CDR1 is MNHEY and CDR2 SVGEGT. V lost 11 bases to trimming and J lost 6 bases; unmatched junction nucleotides: 2. CDR3 length: 11 amino acids. The CDR3 protein is CAGGQGNIQYF. CDR3 coding DNA: TGTGCCGGGGGACAGGGAAACATTCAGTACTTC.

There are a few counts of this clonotype. The chain carries TRBV2 and TRBJ2-4; the D gene is possibly TRBD2 (5 bases). V was trimmed by 4 bases and J by 0 bases, leaving 13 bases between them. The CDR3 has 16 amino acids. Germline V gives CDR1 SNHLY, CDR2 FYNNEI. The CDR3 DNA sequence: TGTGCCAGCAGTGCCAATCGAGGACTAGCCAAAAACATTCAGTACTTC. Amino acid sequence: CASSANRGLAKNIQYF.

The rearrangement links TRBV20-1 to TRBJ2-4; weak D call: TRBD2 (6 bases). Deletions cut 3 bases from V and 1 base from J, with 13 bases between. This CDR3 spans 15 amino acids. Germline CDR1 reads DFQATT; CDR2 reads SNEGSKA (reference sequence). The CDR3 DNA follows: TGCAGTGCTAGTCTACGGGGGAGGGCCAAAAACATTCAGTACTTC. Its protein product is CSASLRGRAKNIQYF.

This clonotype was observed a few times. This CDR3 is CASSLGRTSGGVDIQYF. CDR3 in DNA: TGTGCCAGCAGCTTAGGCAGGACTAGCGGGGGGGTAGACATTCAGTACTTC. This chain joins TRBV7-2 and TRBJ2-4; 15 nucleotides line up with TRBD2. Germline V gene lookup returns CDR1 SGHTA and CDR2 FQGNSA. Unmatched junction bases numbered 6, after V lost 1 base and J lost 8 bases. The CDR3 totals 17 residues.

The chain carries TRBV6-5 and TRBJ2-5, with 11 bases aligning to TRBD1. The J call may be mistaken, given a closer DNA end match to TRBJ2-4. CDR3 size: 14 residues. Germline loops: CDR1 MNHEY, CDR2 SVGAGI. The CDR3 coding sequence is TGTGCCAGCGGGGACAGGGGGACCAAAAACATTCAGTACTTC. The encoded protein is CASGDRGTKNIQYF.

V usage is TRBV25-1 and J usage is TRBJ2-3; 9 bases are shared with TRBD1. Per germline, CDR1 MGHDK and CDR2 SYGVNS. V was clipped by 5 bases and J by 4 bases; unmatched bases: 7. The CDR3 length is 15 residues. CDR3 protein: CASSNRGRLADTQYF. CDR3 nucleotide sequence: TGTGCCAGCAGTAACAGGGGGCGCTTGGCAGATACGCAGTATTTT.

The chain uses TRBV7-9 and TRBJ2-3; 9 bases map to TRBD2. Germline V CDR1 and CDR2: SEHNR, FQNEAQ (reference sequence). After removal of 4 bases from V and 4 bases from J, the junction contained 9 bases not matched to a gene. The CDR3 covers 16 residues. The CDR3 DNA sequence: TGTGCCAGCAGCTCTAGACTAGCGGCGGACCCAGATACGCAGTATTTT. It yields the protein CASSSRLAADPDTQYF.

In its sample, this clonotype was seen a few times. This rearrangement joins TRBV4-2 to TRBJ1-5, with D uncertain. The V gene's germline CDR1 is LGHNA and CDR2 YNFKEQ. The CDR3 is 16 amino acids. Trimming cost V 2 bases and J 3 bases, with 14 bases left between them. CDR3 nucleotides: TGTGCCAGCAGCCAACAAACCGACATCACCAATCAGCCCCAGCATTTT. Its protein is CASSQQTDITNQPQHF.

The V and J genes are TRBV3-1 and TRBJ1-1; D gene uncertain. Trimming took off 4 bases at V and 4 bases at J, with 7 bases between the two ends. This CDR3 is 12 amino acids long. Germline CDR1 is LGHDT and CDR2 is YNNKEL (reference sequence). The CDR3 reads CASSPQSTEAFF. CDR3 bases: TGTGCCAGCAGCCCACAGAGCACTGAAGCTTTCTTT.

This clonotype was detected only a few times. The CDR3 DNA reads TGCAGTGCTAATACGTGGGGCGGTCAAGAGACCCAGTACTTC. This encodes CSANTWGGQETQYF. This chain links TRBV20-1 with TRBJ2-5; a possible D gene is TRBD1 (5 bases). Between the trimmed V and J ends, which lost 4 bases and 2 bases, there was a span of 14 bases. The CDR3 is made up of 14 amino acids. Germline V gene data show CDR1 as DFQATT and CDR2 as SNEGSKA (reference sequence).

This clonotype was found once. The CDR3 sequence is CASTQPGRSYEQYF. For the CDR3, the DNA is TGTGCCAGCACCCAACCAGGGCGTTCCTACGAGCAGTACTTC. The V gene is TRBV6-5, the J gene TRBJ2-4, with a possible D match to TRBD1 (5 bases). The J call may not be correct, given that the DNA end is closer to TRBJ2-7. This CDR3 has 14 residues. Germline V gene sequence: CDR1 MNHEY, CDR2 SVGAGI.

The CDR3 region is CASSYSDRDEKLFF. In DNA, the CDR3 is TGTGCCAGCAGTTATTCGGACAGGGATGAAAAACTGTTTTTT. The rearrangement uses TRBV6-5 and TRBJ1-4, with 8 nucleotides matching TRBD1. This CDR3 has 14 amino acids. V trimming: 3 bases; J trimming: 6 bases; junction bases outside the gene matches: 3. Germline V gives CDR1 MNHEY, CDR2 SVGAGI.

The sample holds a few counts of this clonotype. This rearrangement joins TRBV4-3 to TRBJ2-7; perhaps TRBD1 as D (5 bases). The germline gives CDR1 LGHNA, CDR2 YSLEER. The ends were cut back, 1 base at V and 4 bases at J, with 17 bases in the middle. The CDR3 length is 16 residues. The CDR3 region is CASSQVSTGGWYEQYF. The DNA of the CDR3 is TGCGCCAGCAGCCAAGTCAGCACAGGTGGTTGGTACGAGCAGTACTTC.

V is TRBV10-3 and J is TRBJ2-2, with D tentatively TRBD1 or TRBD2 (6 bases each). Trimming cost V 10 bases and J 4 bases, with 16 bases left between them. CDR1 ENHRY and CDR2 SYGVKD come from the germline V gene. This CDR3 region has 14 residues. The CDR3 region has the DNA TGTGCCAGCGGGGCACAGGGAGGCACCGGGGAGCTGTTTTTT. As protein: CASGAQGGTGELFF.

This clonotype was counted between two and nine times. This chain connects TRBV6-5 to TRBJ1-2; 7 nucleotides align to TRBD1. The CDR3 totals 15 residues. The V segment lost 2 bases and the J segment 5 bases; nucleotides outside the gene matches: 8. Germline V gives CDR1 MNHEY, CDR2 SVGAGI. The CDR3 coding sequence is TGTGCCAGCAGTTACACACGGGACAGCCCTTATGGCTACACCTTC. The encoded protein is CASSYTRDSPYGYTF.

The chain has TRBV12-3 or TRBV12-4 and TRBJ2-3; D possibly corresponds to TRBD1 (5 bases). The V end was cut by 2 bases, the J end by 3 bases, with 9 bases between. CDR3 length: 14 residues. DNA of the CDR3: TGTGCCAGCAGTTTACAGGGTTTGACAGATACGCAGTATTTT. This encodes CASSLQGLTDTQYF.

DNA for the CDR3: TGCAGTGCTAGGCCGGGACTAGCCTTATCAGATACGCAGTATTTT. It is translated as CSARPGLALSDTQYF. The chain links TRBV20-1 to TRBJ2-3, with 9 bases that match TRBD2. The CDR3 spans 15 residues. The germline gives CDR1 DFQATT, CDR2 SNEGSKA (reference sequence). Trimming cost V 3 bases and J 4 bases; bases outside gene matches: 8.

Remarks on this clonotype: One end of the junction fails to match germline, which may point to a read error. The gene calls are TRBV7-7 and TRBJ2-3; D perhaps matches TRBD1 (6 bases). The CDR3 extends over 15 amino acids. Germline lookup yields CDR1 SSHAT and CDR2 FNYEAQ (reference sequence). CDR3 residues: CASSATGTRTDTQYF. The CDR3 DNA reads TGTGCTAGCAGCGCTACCGGGACAAGAACAGATACGCAGTATTTT.

This clonotype was counted only a few times. This sequence joins TRBV12-3 or TRBV12-4 and TRBJ2-5; D unclear. V shed 5 bases and J shed 1 base, with 11 bases lying between them. This CDR3 contains 14 residues. Here the CDR3 DNA reads TGTGCCAGCAGTGTGGTCCAGAGCCAAGAGACCCAGTACTTC. Translated: CASSVVQSQETQYF.

The V and J genes are TRBV7-2 and TRBJ2-1; unclear D gene. Germline assignment: CDR1 SGHTA and CDR2 FQGNSA. The V and J ends lost 3 bases and 0 bases respectively, with 12 bases between them. The CDR3 length is 16 residues. The CDR3 is CASSFGSPSSYNEQFF. The CDR3 DNA is TGTGCCAGCAGCTTTGGGTCCCCGAGCTCCTACAATGAGCAGTTCTTC.

This sequence joins TRBV13 and TRBJ2-7, with D perhaps TRBD2 (6 bases). The germline V gene encodes CDR1 PRHDT and CDR2 FYEKMQ (reference sequence). V gave up 0 bases and J gave up 11 bases, with 14 bases separating them. The CDR3 sequence is 13 residues long. The DNA for the CDR3 is TGTGCCAGCAGCTTAGGCAGGGAGGAGTATAAGTACTTC. Its protein product is CASSLGREEYKYF.

This chain uses TRBV7-2 with TRBJ2-3; 10 nucleotides line up with TRBD2. Per the germline V gene, CDR1 is SGHTA and CDR2 is FQGNSA. CDR3 length: 18 residues. J was trimmed by 0 bases and V by 4 bases; bases with no gene match: 10. CDR3 sequence reads: CASSWNKRGGTSTDTQYF. The CDR3 coding sequence is TGTGCCAGCAGCTGGAATAAGCGGGGGGGGACTAGCACAGATACGCAGTATTTT.

The table lists this clonotype with many counts. V usage is TRBV4-1 and J usage is TRBJ2-1; 13 bases agree with TRBD2. Trimming removed 1 base from V and 0 bases from J; junction bases left unmatched: 9. Germline V gene data show CDR1 as MGHRA and CDR2 as YSYEKL. The CDR3 runs 20 residues. CDR3 amino acids: CASSQVETSGGTSSYNEQFF. The CDR3 DNA sequence: TGCGCCAGCAGCCAAGTTGAGACTAGCGGGGGGACGAGCTCCTACAATGAGCAGTTCTTC.

The V gene is TRBV21-1, the J gene TRBJ2-7. TRBV21-1 has pseudogene status. This CDR3 has 9 amino acids. The CDR3 bases are TGTGCCAGAGCCTACGAGCAGTACTTC. It is translated as CARAYEQYF.